Below are 11 T cell receptor beta chains sequenced from a single sample in a study of blood T cell repertoires in COVID-19. The repertoire was sequenced with immunoSEQ multiplex PCR; TCRdb's copy has only in-frame clones and lacks some. The sample has roughly 59,000 clones, around 80% seen once; the top ten hold around 12%. The specimen was peripheral blood. Every receptor here comes from a man older than 75 with acute or convalescent COVID-19.

The chain is built from TRBV5-1 and TRBJ1-3, with 7 bases fitting TRBD1. Germline trimming cut 3 bases from V and 0 bases from J; bases unmatched to any gene: 3. Germline CDR1 reads SGHRS; CDR2 reads YFSETQ. CDR3 size: 15 residues. CDR3 region: CASSYTGDSGNTIYF. The CDR3 region has the DNA TGCGCCAGCAGCTATACAGGGGACTCTGGAAACACCATATATTTT.

J is TRBJ2-2 and V is TRBV30; 7 nucleotides align to TRBD1. CDR1 GTSNPN and CDR2 SVGIG come from the germline V gene (reference sequence). V gave up 0 bases and J gave up 5 bases; unmatched junction bases: 12. The CDR3 consists of 17 residues. The CDR3 DNA is TGTGCCTGGAGTGTAATTGTAGGGGGCTGGGGGACCGGGGAGCTGTTTTTT. Translation: CAWSVIVGGWGTGELFF.

The J gene is TRBJ2-7, the V gene TRBV3-1 (or the pseudogene TRBV3-2); 7 bases match TRBD2. Germline V gives CDR1 LGHDT, CDR2 YNNKEL (reference sequence). V shed 0 bases, J shed 5 bases, and the junction held 7 bases outside the gene matches. The CDR3 runs to 15 residues. The CDR3 sequence is CASSQDAGVGNEQYF. CDR3 DNA sequence: TGTGCCAGCAGCCAAGATGCGGGAGTTGGTAACGAGCAGTACTTC.

CDR3 in DNA: TGTGCCAGCAGCTTAGGGACTAGTAACAATGAGCAGTTCTTC. Its protein is CASSLGTSNNEQFF. The chain uses TRBV11-2 and TRBJ2-1; 7 positions agree with TRBD2. J was trimmed by 5 bases and V by 1 base; bases with no gene match: 2. Per germline, CDR1 SGHAT and CDR2 FQNNGV. The CDR3 has 14 amino acids.

This clone has a handful of counts. V and J are TRBV6-4 and TRBJ2-2, with TRBD2 identical over 12 bases. CDR3 length equals 17 residues. V trimming: 5 bases; J trimming: 1 base; junction bases outside the gene matches: 5. Germline loops: CDR1 MRHNA, CDR2 SNTAGT. The CDR3 protein is CASSSLAGGLNTGELFF. CDR3 bases: TGTGCCAGCAGTTCACTAGCGGGGGGACTGAACACCGGGGAGCTGTTTTTT.

The chain uses TRBV6-5 and TRBJ2-7; possible D gene TRBD2, 6 bases. The germline V and J ends were trimmed by 10 bases and 4 bases, with 20 bases remaining between them. The V gene's germline CDR1 is MNHEY and CDR2 SVGAGI. The CDR3 runs 14 residues. This CDR3 reads CATIAWEESYEQYF. CDR3 nucleotides: TGTGCCACCATCGCGTGGGAGGAGTCTTACGAGCAGTACTTC.

This chain connects TRBV28 to TRBJ1-2, with 11 bases that match TRBD1. V lost 3 bases, J lost 5 bases, and 11 bases stayed unmatched. The CDR3 consists of 17 residues. CDR1 and CDR2 from the germline V gene are MDHEN and SYDVKM. The chain's CDR3 is CASSFSGQGVAGYGYTF. DNA of the CDR3: TGTGCCAGCAGTTTCTCGGGACAGGGGGTGGCGGGGTATGGCTACACCTTC.

This clone was found once. One end of the junction does not line up with germline, which may come from a read error. The chain combines TRBV3-1 (or the pseudogene TRBV3-2) with TRBJ1-4; a weak D match, TRBD1 (5 bases). The CDR3 loop spans 16 amino acids. CDR1 is LGHDT, CDR2 YNNKEL, per germline (reference sequence). In DNA, the CDR3 is TGTGCCAGCAGCCAAGGAGGGGCAGGGACTAAGGAAAAACTGTTTTTT. This sequence encodes CASSQGGAGTKEKLFF.

The V and J genes are TRBV24-1 and TRBJ2-1; 11 bases line up with TRBD1. J lost 6 bases, V lost 4 bases, and 7 bases had no gene match. Germline assignment: CDR1 KGHDR and CDR2 SFDVKD. The CDR3 is 16 residues long. CDR3 sequence reads: CATSDLGQGAGNEQFF. The CDR3, as DNA: TGTGCCACCAGTGACCTAGGACAGGGGGCGGGCAATGAGCAGTTCTTC.

J is TRBJ1-1 and V is TRBV6-2 or TRBV6-3, with D possibly being TRBD1 (5 bases). The CDR3 contains 16 residues. Germline CDR1 MNHEY, CDR2 SVGEGT. Trimming pared 2 bases from V and 0 bases from J, leaving 13 bases between. Here the CDR3 reads CASSYVQGSMNTEAFF. DNA of the CDR3: TGTGCCAGCAGTTACGTCCAGGGATCTATGAACACTGAAGCTTTCTTT.

This clone has just a few counts. This chain's CDR3 is CASGVRQTNTEAFF. The CDR3 coding sequence is TGTGCCAGCGGCGTACGACAGACGAACACTGAAGCTTTCTTT. The chain recombines TRBV7-9 with TRBJ1-1; weak D call: TRBD1 (5 bases). The length of the CDR3 is 14 residues. V lost 8 bases to trimming and J lost 1 base, with 14 bases between them. CDR1 SEHNR and CDR2 FQNEAQ come from the germline V gene (reference sequence).